This T cell receptor (beta chain) was identified during a study of T cells in localized non-small cell lung cancer (dated by TCRdb to 2019 to 2021). About the study as a whole: Comparing tumors with uninvolved tumor-adjacent lungs, the study looked at the T cell repertoires of over 200 patients with early-stage NSCLC. The cohort was made up of about 240 treatment-naive NSCLC patients whose localized lung tumors had been resected. The mean age of the NSCLC patients was around 65 years, with about 120 men and 85 to 110 women.

The immunoSEQ Assay was used to sequence TCR beta CDR3 regions from DNA. Per the authors' processing: To compute T cell density, TCR beta template counts were normalized to usable DNA, which was estimated by amplifying housekeeping genes. Richness was estimated using the preseqR package, with extrapolation to 400,000 templates for PBMC samples and to 120,000 templates for tissue samples. Clonality was defined as one minus Pielou's evenness. Differential abundance testing on productive amino-acid clonotypes, with a minimum total count of 5 and an alpha of 0.1, was used to identify tissue-enriched TCRs. Repertoire overlap between compartments was quantified with the Jaccard Index and Morisita Overlap Index. TCR beta CDR3s were clustered by GLIPH together with public tetramer-defined viral CDR3s, and at least three viral sequences plus V-gene enrichment were required for viral motifs. The table comes from immuneACCESS by way of TCRdb, which keeps in-frame sequences with V and J called. Part of the clones is missing from these tables; in studies checked, under half for an unresolved V gene and the rest for unknown reasons. That table furnishes V, J and clone size, whereas the DNA furnished D and trimming. This sample holds tens of thousands of clones; under 90% were observed only once. The ten largest clones take up roughly 15% of the sample.

The count of this clone is one. No cognate antigen has been identified for it. No much larger clone exists at a distance of one base, and base qualities are not known. Overall study results and their limits: Since the design was exploratory, TCR variables were selected using unadjusted p-values with no false-discovery rate correction. Higher blood T cell density associated with longer overall survival, while higher adjacent-lung clonality associated with shorter survival. Uninvolved tumor-adjacent lung showed the highest T cell clonality, higher than tumor, which suggests more focused antigenic responses in the uninvolved tumor-adjacent lung. Multi-region tumor sequencing was not performed, so intratumor heterogeneity could not be excluded. Of the top 100 tumor clones, a median of about 53 were detected in paired uninvolved adjacent lung; over 25 were also among that lung's top 100.

At diagnosis, tumor, uninvolved tumor-adjacent lung and peripheral blood were collected and then preserved as a mix of FFPE and fresh-frozen material. Blood samples were analyzed as peripheral blood mononuclear cells for TCR repertoire profiling. The CDR3 contains 13 residues, cysteine and phenylalanine counted. Just CDR3 DNA is preserved here, 39 bases in frame from base 1. V is clipped by 0 bases and J by 6 bases, and the sequence between their germline boundaries is 7 bases long. Taken from the germline V gene (reference sequence), the CDR1 and CDR2 loops are MNHNY and SVGAGI. Sequences were derived from peripheral blood mononuclear cells, sampled before any cancer treatment. The V and J genes are TRBV6-6 and TRBJ2-3; the D gene is tentatively TRBD1 or TRBD2, each matching 6 bases. The TCR sequence derives from a man between 40 and 69 years old with stage III lung adenocarcinoma. DNA sequence: TGTGCCAGCAGTTACTCCGGGGGCGATACGCAGTATTTT. Its amino acids are CASSYSGGDTQYF.